This passage covers 32 T cell receptor beta chains from one sample sequenced in a study of control samples from healthy donors and cancer patients. Data came from immunoSEQ multiplex PCR; TCRdb stores just in-frame clones and leaves some out. In the table there are 75,000 to 100,000 clones, roughly 92% of which are singletons. Sequenced material: blood. These receptors were obtained from a human donor in good health. The donor label of this sample is uncertain.

A few counts support this clone. V usage is TRBV7-9 and J usage is TRBJ1-1; D gene uncertain. CDR1 and CDR2 (germline): SEHNR, FQNEAQ (reference sequence). CDR3 size: 12 residues. The V gene lost 7 bases and the J gene lost 2 bases, with 8 bases spanning the gap. CDR3 in amino acids: CASIDTNTEAFF. Written as DNA, the CDR3 is TGTGCCAGCATCGACACCAACACTGAAGCTTTCTTT.

The chain combines TRBV7-3 with TRBJ2-2; tentatively, D is TRBD2 (5 bases). Trimming cost V 3 bases and J 3 bases, with 14 bases left between them. The length of the CDR3 is 16 residues. CDR1 is SGHTA, CDR2 FQGTGA, per germline. CDR3 in DNA: TGTGCCAGCAGCTTTTTCGGCCCCGGGGACACCGGGGAGCTGTTTTTT. Translated, it gives CASSFFGPGDTGELFF.

This chain links TRBV5-1 with TRBJ1-1; possibly TRBD1 for D (6 bases). This CDR3 has 13 amino acids. The germline V gene has CDR1 SGHRS and CDR2 YFSETQ. Trimming took off 0 bases at V and 8 bases at J, with 11 bases between the two ends. CDR3 loop: CASSLAGGQEAFF. In DNA, the CDR3 is TGCGCCAGCAGCTTGGCCGGTGGACAGGAAGCTTTCTTT.

The chain carries TRBV18 and TRBJ1-6; maybe TRBD1 (5 bases). Germline-derived CDR1 and CDR2 are KGHSH and LQKENI. The CDR3 sequence is 15 residues long. V lost 2 bases, J lost 11 bases, and 16 bases lay in between. In DNA form, the CDR3 reads TGTGCCAGCTCACCAATACCGTTAAGGGGAGCACCCCTCCACTTT. Translated, it gives CASSPIPLRGAPLHF.

The chain combines TRBV7-2 with TRBJ1-1, with D unresolved. CDR3 length equals 13 residues. Germline lookup yields CDR1 SGHTA and CDR2 FQGNSA. The germline V and J ends were trimmed by 6 bases and 0 bases, with 8 bases remaining between them. For the CDR3, the DNA is TGTGCCAGCAGTTTCGGTATGAACACTGAAGCTTTCTTT. Its protein product is CASSFGMNTEAFF.

CDR3 in DNA: TGCGCCAGCAGCTTGGTCAGGGGTCAAGAGACCCAGTACTTC. It codes for CASSLVRGQETQYF. V gene TRBV5-1 combines with J gene TRBJ2-5; possible D gene TRBD1, 6 bases. CDR3 size: 14 residues. Trimming removed 0 bases at V and 2 bases at J, with 8 bases between. From germline, CDR1 is SGHRS and CDR2 YFSETQ.

The V and J genes are TRBV6-1 and TRBJ1-5, with D hard to call. V lost 1 base and J lost 0, with 4 bases in between. The CDR3 has 14 residues. Germline CDR1 MNHNS, CDR2 SASEGT. CDR3 in amino acids: CASSEGYSNQPQHF. The CDR3 DNA is TGTGCCAGCAGTGAAGGTTATAGCAATCAGCCCCAGCATTTT.

Turning to this clone: Other DNA sequences in the same sample also yield this CDR3. This CDR3 is CASSESGGYGYTF. The CDR3 DNA is TGTGCCAGCAGTGAGTCAGGGGGCTATGGCTACACCTTC. The V call is TRBV6-1, the J call TRBJ1-2, with TRBD1 matching over 7 bases. The CDR3 is made up of 13 amino acids. V lost 3 bases, J lost 4 bases, and 2 bases stayed unmatched. Germline CDR1 MNHNS, CDR2 SASEGT.

The rearrangement joins TRBV5-5 to TRBJ2-5; the D is unclear. V lost 0 bases and J lost 3, with 6 bases in between. Germline CDR1 reads SGHKS; CDR2 reads YYEKEE (reference sequence). This CDR3 is built from 13 residues. CDR3 sequence reads: CASSLGGKETQYF. The CDR3 nucleotides read TGTGCCAGCAGCTTGGGAGGAAAAGAGACCCAGTACTTC.

This clone has only one observation. The V and J genes are TRBV19 and TRBJ1-1; the D gene is possibly TRBD1 (5 bases). Germline assignment: CDR1 LNHDA and CDR2 SQIVND (reference sequence). With 4 bases removed from V and 0 bases from J, the gap between germline ends came to 9 bases. The CDR3 runs to 14 residues. CDR3 bases: TGTGCCAGTAGTAATCAGGGTGTGAACACTGAAGCTTTCTTT. This sequence encodes CASSNQGVNTEAFF.

The rearrangement links TRBV4-1 to TRBJ2-3, with D possibly TRBD2 on 5 matching bases. Germline V gives CDR1 MGHRA, CDR2 YSYEKL. The CDR3 runs 13 residues. V lost 5 bases to trimming and J lost 6 bases, with 12 bases between them. The CDR3 spells CASSSLGGDTQYF. The CDR3 region has the DNA TGCGCCAGCAGCTCTCTGGGCGGGGATACGCAGTATTTT.

This rearrangement joins TRBV3-1 (or the pseudogene TRBV3-2) to TRBJ2-3; D not resolved. There are 16 residues in the CDR3. Trimming pared 3 bases from V and 7 bases from J, leaving 20 bases between. CDR1 and CDR2 from the germline V gene are LGHDT and YNNKEL (reference sequence). The CDR3 loop reads CASSHPWMSWWYTQYF. The CDR3 nucleotides read TGTGCCAGCAGCCACCCCTGGATGTCTTGGTGGTATACGCAGTATTTT.

The chain recombines TRBV18 with TRBJ2-3; TRBD2 matches 8 bases. The CDR3 extends over 14 amino acids. J gave up 0 bases and V 6 bases, and 2 bases lay outside the gene matches. Germline-derived CDR1 and CDR2 are KGHSH and LQKENI. The CDR3 loop reads CASSGGASTDTQYF. The CDR3 DNA is TGTGCCAGCTCCGGGGGGGCGAGCACAGATACGCAGTATTTT.

The chain carries TRBV30 and TRBJ2-1; 14 nucleotides align to TRBD2. With 4 bases clipped from V and 6 bases from J, the junction kept 5 bases outside the gene matches. CDR1 and CDR2 from the germline V gene are GTSNPN and SVGIG (reference sequence). The CDR3 loop spans 15 amino acids. In nucleotides, the CDR3 is TGTGCCTGGAATCCCGGGACTAGCGGGGGCAATGAGCAGTTCTTC. As protein: CAWNPGTSGGNEQFF.

This clone was detected once. This rearrangement joins TRBV5-4 to TRBJ1-4; D is ambiguous. V lost 2 bases and J lost 4, with 9 bases in between. Germline V gives CDR1 SGHNT, CDR2 YYREEE (reference sequence). The length of the CDR3 is 14 residues. CDR3 region: CASSLRTDNEKLFF. CDR3 coding DNA: TGTGCCAGCAGCTTACGGACGGATAATGAAAAACTGTTTTTT. The whole variable domain, remainder taken from reference TRBV5-4 and TRBJ1-4, is ETGVTQSPTHLIKTRGQQVTLRCSSQSGHNTVSWYQQALGQGPQFIFQYYREEENGRGNFPPRFSGLQFPNYSSELNVNALELDDSALYLCASSLRTDNEKLFFGSGTQLSVL.

The V and J genes are TRBV9 and TRBJ2-3; weak D call: TRBD2 (6 bases). CDR1 is SGDLS and CDR2 is YYNGEE in the germline V gene. V gave up 0 bases and J gave up 4 bases, with 9 bases separating them. There are 14 residues in the CDR3. The CDR3 sequence is CASSVVSGSDTQYF. CDR3 bases: TGTGCCAGCAGCGTAGTTAGCGGCTCAGATACGCAGTATTTT.

This rearrangement joins TRBV12-3 or TRBV12-4 to TRBJ1-2, with D possibly TRBD1 on 5 matching bases. This CDR3 is 13 amino acids long. Trimming shortened V by 6 bases and J by 7 bases, and 15 bases separated the two germline ends. The CDR3 DNA is TGTGCCAGCAGCCGCGGGGCGGCCGGTGGCTACACCTTC. Protein: CASSRGAAGGYTF.

CDR3 sequence: CASSLGRGAALETQYF. CDR3 in DNA: TGTGCCAGCAGCTTGGGCCGGGGGGCGGCTTTAGAGACCCAGTACTTC. The V and J genes are TRBV5-6 and TRBJ2-5; a weak D match, TRBD2 (7 bases). Trimming removed 0 bases from V and 4 bases from J, with 16 bases in between. Germline assignment: CDR1 SGHDT and CDR2 YYEEEE. The CDR3 covers 16 residues.

This clone has a single count. This chain links TRBV18 with TRBJ1-1; 9 bases fit TRBD1. V shed 4 bases and J 2 bases; nucleotides not matched to a gene: 2. Germline-derived CDR1 and CDR2 are KGHSH and LQKENI. This CDR3 comprises 14 residues. The CDR3 DNA is TGTGCCAGCTCACAGGACAGGGGAAACACTGAAGCTTTCTTT. As protein: CASSQDRGNTEAFF.

This clone was found once. The V and J genes are TRBV19 and TRBJ1-2; the match to TRBD1 covers 8 bases. The germline CDR1 and CDR2 sequences are LNHDA and SQIVND (reference sequence). Germline trimming cut 4 bases from V and 7 bases from J; bases unmatched to any gene: 5. There are 13 residues in the CDR3. CDR3 bases: TGTGCCAGTAGTACAACAGGGGGTGCTGGCTACACCTTC. This translates into CASSTTGGAGYTF.

This chain uses TRBV19 with TRBJ1-3, with D maybe TRBD1 (6 bases). The CDR3 is made up of 15 amino acids. In germline, CDR1 is LNHDA, CDR2 SQIVND (reference sequence). The V end lost 5 bases, the J end lost 0 bases, and 11 bases lay between the germline ends. The DNA for the CDR3 is TGTGCCAGTAGTTCTCGGGACACCTCTGGAAACACCATATATTTT. Its protein product is CASSSRDTSGNTIYF.

The gene calls are TRBV19 and TRBJ1-5; 8 bases map to TRBD1. From germline, CDR1 is LNHDA and CDR2 SQIVND (reference sequence). V lost 6 bases to trimming and J lost 1 base; unmatched junction nucleotides: 8. The CDR3 covers 16 residues. Written as DNA, the CDR3 is TGTGCCAGTAGGAGGGTGACAGGGGACAGCAATCAGCCCCAGCATTTT. This translates into CASRRVTGDSNQPQHF.

This chain links TRBV5-1 with TRBJ1-4; no clear D gene. CDR1 and CDR2 from the germline V gene are SGHRS and YFSETQ. The CDR3 extends over 15 amino acids. Trimming cost V 2 bases and J 0 bases, with 8 bases left between them. CDR3 loop: CASSLTIATNEKLFF. In nucleotides, the CDR3 is TGCGCCAGCAGCTTAACGATTGCAACTAATGAAAAACTGTTTTTT.

The chain has TRBV7-8 and TRBJ2-2; either TRBD1 or TRBD2 may fit D (5 bases each). V shed 7 bases and J shed 5 bases, with 11 bases lying between them. The CDR3 totals 13 residues. CDR1 and CDR2 from the germline V gene are SGHVS and FQNEAQ. The CDR3 nucleotides are TGTGCCAGCATCGATGGGGGAACCGGGGAGCTGTTTTTT. Encoded protein: CASIDGGTGELFF.

V is TRBV18 and J is TRBJ2-6, with D possibly being TRBD2 (6 bases). V was clipped by 3 bases and J by 0 bases, with 21 bases between them. Germline CDR1 and CDR2: KGHSH and LQKENI. The CDR3 loop spans 20 amino acids. The CDR3: CASSPMGFKRGLSGANVLTF. CDR3 in DNA: TGTGCCAGCTCACCTATGGGTTTTAAGAGGGGACTCTCTGGGGCCAACGTCCTGACTTTC.

The chain carries TRBV15 and TRBJ2-2, with TRBD1 identical over 12 bases. Germline V gene data show CDR1 as LNHNV and CDR2 as YYDKDF (reference sequence). Unmatched junction bases numbered 14, after V lost 6 bases and J lost 6 bases. The CDR3 sequence is 18 residues long. The CDR3 DNA follows: TGTGCCACCAGTAACCGGGACAGGGGGCCCCGGAGGGCCGGGGAGCTGTTTTTT. Protein sequence: CATSNRDRGPRRAGELFF.

The sample holds one count of this clone. CDR3 loop: CASSPHGAGNTIYF. Here the CDR3 DNA reads TGTGCCAGCAGTCCACACGGAGCTGGAAACACCATATATTTT. This chain uses TRBV6-2 or TRBV6-3 with TRBJ1-3; D is unclear. Germline V gene sequence: CDR1 MNHEY, CDR2 SVGEGT. The V end lost 5 bases, the J end lost 2 bases, and 10 bases lay between the germline ends. CDR3 length: 14 amino acids.

This clone was recorded only once. The chain has TRBV15 and TRBJ1-6; D not certain. The CDR3 loop spans 13 amino acids. V lost 0 bases, J lost 13 bases, and 10 bases lay in between. The germline CDR1 and CDR2 sequences are LNHNV and YYDKDF (reference sequence). The CDR3 sequence is CATSRDLGSPLHF. The CDR3 nucleotides read TGTGCCACCAGCAGAGATTTGGGGTCCCCCCTCCACTTT.

The chain uses TRBV12-5 and TRBJ2-5, with D perhaps being TRBD1 or TRBD2 (5 bases each). V lost 6 bases, J lost 5 bases, and 10 bases lay in between. This CDR3 has 12 residues. Per the germline V gene, CDR1 is LGHNT and CDR2 is FRNRAP. The CDR3: CASGWDGETQYF. The CDR3 coding sequence is TGTGCTAGTGGCTGGGACGGTGAGACCCAGTACTTC.

The chain uses TRBV5-1 and TRBJ2-5; a possible D gene is TRBD2 (6 bases). CDR3 length: 16 amino acids. V was cut by 0 bases and J by 1 base, with 13 bases left in between. Germline CDR1 and CDR2: SGHRS and YFSETQ. CDR3: CASSLAVLGGQETQYF. The CDR3 DNA follows: TGCGCCAGCAGCTTGGCGGTGTTGGGGGGCCAAGAGACCCAGTACTTC.

The DNA of the CDR3 is TGTGCCAGCAGCAGTCTCGCGGTGGCTGAAGCTTTCTTT. This gives the protein CASSSLAVAEAFF. V and J are TRBV7-2 and TRBJ1-1; D gene ambiguous. Germline V gives CDR1 SGHTA, CDR2 FQGNSA. CDR3 length equals 13 residues. Trimming cost V 5 bases and J 6 bases, with 13 bases left between them.

The rearrangement joins TRBV5-8 to TRBJ1-2; D ambiguous. There are 14 residues in the CDR3. The V gene's germline CDR1 is SGHTS and CDR2 YDEGEE. V was clipped by 4 bases and J by 6 bases, with 16 bases between them. CDR3 protein: CASSIRARNHGYTF. DNA for the CDR3: TGTGCCAGCAGCATCCGGGCCCGCAACCATGGCTACACCTTC.